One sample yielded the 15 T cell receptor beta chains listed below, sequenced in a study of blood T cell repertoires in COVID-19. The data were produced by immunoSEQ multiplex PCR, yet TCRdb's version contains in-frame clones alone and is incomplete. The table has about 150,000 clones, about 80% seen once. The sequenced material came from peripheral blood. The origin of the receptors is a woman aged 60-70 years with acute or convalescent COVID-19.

The CDR3, as DNA: TGTGCCGCACGGGGGAAAAACACCGGGGAGCTGTTTTTT. Protein: CAARGKNTGELFF. J is TRBJ2-2 and V is TRBV6-5, with D possibly being TRBD2 (6 bases). V was clipped by 11 bases and J by 2 bases, with 12 bases between them. In germline, CDR1 is MNHEY, CDR2 SVGAGI. CDR3 length: 13 amino acids.

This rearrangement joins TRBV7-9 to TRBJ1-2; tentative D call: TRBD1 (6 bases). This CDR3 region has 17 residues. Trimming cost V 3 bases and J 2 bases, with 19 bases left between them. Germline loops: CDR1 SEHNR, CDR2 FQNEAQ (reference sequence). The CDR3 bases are TGTGCCAGCAGCTTGAAAAGGCCGGGACACCTAAACTATGGCTACACCTTC. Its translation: CASSLKRPGHLNYGYTF. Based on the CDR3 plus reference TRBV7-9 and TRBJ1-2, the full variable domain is DTGVSQNPRHKITKRGQNVTFRCDPISEHNRLYWYRQTLGQGPEFLTYFQNEAQLEKSRLLSDRFSAERPKGSFSTLEIQRTEQGDSAMYLCASSLKRPGHLNYGYTFGSGTRLTVV.

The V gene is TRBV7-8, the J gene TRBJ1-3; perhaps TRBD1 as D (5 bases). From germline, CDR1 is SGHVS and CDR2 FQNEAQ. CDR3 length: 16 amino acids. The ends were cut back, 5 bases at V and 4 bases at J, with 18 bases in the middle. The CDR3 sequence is CASSPAGGARGNTIYF. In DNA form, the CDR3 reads TGTGCCAGCAGCCCGGCGGGAGGGGCGCGGGGAAACACCATATATTTT. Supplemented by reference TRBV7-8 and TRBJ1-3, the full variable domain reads GAGVSQSPRYKVAKRGQDVALRCDPISGHVSLFWYQQALGQGPEFLTYFQNEAQLDKSGLPSDRFFAERPEGSVSTLKIQRTQQEDSAVYLCASSPAGGARGNTIYFGEGSWLTVV.

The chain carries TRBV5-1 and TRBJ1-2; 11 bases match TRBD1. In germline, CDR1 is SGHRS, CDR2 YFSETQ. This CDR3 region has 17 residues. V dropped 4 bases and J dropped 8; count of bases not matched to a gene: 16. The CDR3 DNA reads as TGCGCCAGCAGCCCGGTGGGTATAGGACAGGGGGCGCGAGGCTACACCTTC. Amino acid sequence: CASSPVGIGQGARGYTF.

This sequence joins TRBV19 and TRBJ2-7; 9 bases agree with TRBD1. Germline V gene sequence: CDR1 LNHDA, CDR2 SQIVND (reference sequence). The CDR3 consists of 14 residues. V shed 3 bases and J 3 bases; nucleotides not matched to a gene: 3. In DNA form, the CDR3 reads TGTGCCAGTAGTATCGGGACAGGGTTCTACGAGCAGTACGTC. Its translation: CASSIGTGFYEQYV.

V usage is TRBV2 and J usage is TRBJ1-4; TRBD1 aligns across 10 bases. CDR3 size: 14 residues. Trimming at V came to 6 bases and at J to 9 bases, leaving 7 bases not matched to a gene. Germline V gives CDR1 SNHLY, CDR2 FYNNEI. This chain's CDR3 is CASRGTGVDKKLFF. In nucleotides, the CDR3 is TGTGCCAGCAGGGGGACAGGGGTGGATAAAAAACTGTTTTTT.

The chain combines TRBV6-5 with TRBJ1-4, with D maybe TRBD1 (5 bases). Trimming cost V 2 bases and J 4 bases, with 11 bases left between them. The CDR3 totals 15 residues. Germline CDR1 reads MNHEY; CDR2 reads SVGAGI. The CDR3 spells CASSYGFGGNEKLFF. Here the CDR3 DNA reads TGTGCCAGCAGTTACGGCTTCGGGGGTAATGAAAAACTGTTTTTT.

The CDR3 here is CASSIAAGTRYSNQPQHF. CDR3 nucleotides: TGTGCCAGTAGTATAGCCGCCGGGACACGATATAGCAATCAGCCCCAGCATTTT. The chain links TRBV19 to TRBJ1-5; TRBD1 might be the D (6 bases). With 1 base removed from V and 0 bases from J, the gap between germline ends came to 16 bases. Looked up from germline, CDR1 is LNHDA and CDR2 is SQIVND (reference sequence). The CDR3 extends over 18 amino acids.

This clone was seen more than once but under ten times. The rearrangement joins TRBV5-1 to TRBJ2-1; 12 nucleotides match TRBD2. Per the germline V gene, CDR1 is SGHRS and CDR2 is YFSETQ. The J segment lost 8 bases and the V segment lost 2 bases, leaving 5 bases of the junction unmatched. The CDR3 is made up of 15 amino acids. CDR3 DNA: TGCGCCAGCAGCTTACCACTAGCGGGGGGCGATGAGCAGTTCTTC. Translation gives CASSLPLAGGDEQFF.

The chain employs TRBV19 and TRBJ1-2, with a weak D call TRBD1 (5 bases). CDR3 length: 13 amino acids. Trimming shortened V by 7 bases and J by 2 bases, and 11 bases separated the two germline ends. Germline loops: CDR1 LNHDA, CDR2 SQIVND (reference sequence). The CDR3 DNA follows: TGTGCCAGTATGGGGCAACTAAACTATGGCTACACCTTC. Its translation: CASMGQLNYGYTF.

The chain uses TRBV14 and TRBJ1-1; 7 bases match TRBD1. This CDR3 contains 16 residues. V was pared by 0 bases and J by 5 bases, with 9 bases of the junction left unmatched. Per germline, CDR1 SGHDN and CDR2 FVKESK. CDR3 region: CASSQEMGRGDTEAFF. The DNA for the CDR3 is TGTGCCAGCAGCCAAGAAATGGGCAGGGGGGATACTGAAGCTTTCTTT.

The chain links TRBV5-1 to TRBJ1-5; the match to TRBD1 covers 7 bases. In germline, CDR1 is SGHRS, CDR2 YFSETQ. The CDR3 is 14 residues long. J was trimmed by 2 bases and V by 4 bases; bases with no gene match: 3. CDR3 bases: TGCGCCAGCAGCGCCGGACAGGGCAATCAGCCCCAGCATTTT. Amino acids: CASSAGQGNQPQHF.

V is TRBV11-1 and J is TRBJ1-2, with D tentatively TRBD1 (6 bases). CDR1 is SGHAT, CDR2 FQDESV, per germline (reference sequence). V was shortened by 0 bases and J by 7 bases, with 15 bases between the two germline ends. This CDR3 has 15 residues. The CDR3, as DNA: TGTGCCAGCAGCTTAGCCGGAGGGGGACTACGTGGCTACACCTTC. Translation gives CASSLAGGGLRGYTF.

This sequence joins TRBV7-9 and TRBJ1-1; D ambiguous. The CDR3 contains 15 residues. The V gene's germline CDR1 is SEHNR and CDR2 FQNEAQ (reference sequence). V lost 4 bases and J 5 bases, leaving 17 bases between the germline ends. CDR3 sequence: CASSSGSGPGTEAFF. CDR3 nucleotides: TGTGCCAGCAGCTCCGGGTCGGGTCCCGGGACTGAAGCTTTCTTT.

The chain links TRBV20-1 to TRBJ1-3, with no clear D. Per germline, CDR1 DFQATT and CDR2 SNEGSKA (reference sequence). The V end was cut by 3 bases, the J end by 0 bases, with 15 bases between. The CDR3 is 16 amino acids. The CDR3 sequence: CSASKRAASSGNTIYF. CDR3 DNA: TGCAGTGCTAGTAAGCGGGCAGCCAGCTCTGGAAACACCATATATTTT.